The 14 T cell receptor beta chains listed next were all sequenced from one sample in a study of control samples from healthy donors and cancer patients. Profiling relied on immunoSEQ multiplex PCR, and the TCRdb table lists in-frame clones only, not all of them. The sample consists of about 77,000 clones, roughly 92% of them appearing once. Material: blood. Every receptor here comes from a woman aged 60-70 years in good health.

V gene TRBV7-6 combines with J gene TRBJ2-7; 8 nucleotides agree with TRBD1. The J segment lost 3 bases and the V segment lost 5 bases, leaving 9 bases of the junction unmatched. The germline gives CDR1 SGHVS, CDR2 FNYEAQ. This CDR3 is built from 15 residues. CDR3 DNA sequence: TGTGCCAGCAGCCCCAGGACAGGGCCTCTCTACGAGCAGTACTTC. It translates to CASSPRTGPLYEQYF.

The rearrangement links TRBV5-1 to TRBJ1-4; no reliable D call. Germline V gives CDR1 SGHRS, CDR2 YFSETQ. This CDR3 has 14 amino acids. V was cut by 0 bases and J by 7 bases, with 10 bases left in between. DNA of the CDR3: TGCGCCAGCAGCTTGGTGAAGGGTAGTGAAAAACTGTTTTTT. It encodes CASSLVKGSEKLFF.

The chain has TRBV5-1 and TRBJ1-1; 9 nucleotides agree with TRBD1. CDR3 length equals 17 residues. The junction had 10 bases not matched to a gene; V was cut back by 4 bases and J by 0 bases. Germline loops: CDR1 SGHRS, CDR2 YFSETQ. CDR3 sequence: CASSPRTGASLNTEAFF. CDR3 coding DNA: TGCGCCAGCAGCCCAAGGACAGGGGCGAGCTTGAACACTGAAGCTTTCTTT. Together with reference TRBV5-1 and TRBJ1-1, the CDR3 gives the full variable domain: KAGVTQTPRYLIKTRGQQVTLSCSPISGHRSVSWYQQTPGQGLQFLFEYFSETQRNKGNFPGRFSGRQFSNSRSEMNVSTLELGDSALYLCASSPRTGASLNTEAFFGQGTRLTVV.

A few counts support this clone. V and J are TRBV11-2 and TRBJ2-3, with D perhaps assigned TRBD1 or TRBD2 (5 bases each). V lost 2 bases and J lost 0, with 6 bases in between. The CDR3 contains 14 residues. Germline assignment: CDR1 SGHAT and CDR2 FQNNGV. The CDR3 region has the DNA TGTGCCAGCAGCTTATGGGGGAGCACAGATACGCAGTATTTT. It specifies CASSLWGSTDTQYF. Supplemented by reference TRBV11-2 and TRBJ2-3, the full variable domain reads EAGVAQSPRYKIIEKRQSVAFWCNPISGHATLYWYQQILGQGPKLLIQFQNNGVVDDSQLPKDRFSAERLKGVDSTLKIQPAKLEDSAVYLCASSLWGSTDTQYFGPGTRLTVL.

J is TRBJ1-2 and V is TRBV28; D possibly corresponds to TRBD1 (5 bases). The CDR3 has 13 amino acids. With 5 bases removed from V and 7 bases from J, the gap between germline ends came to 14 bases. Germline CDR1 reads MDHEN; CDR2 reads SYDVKM. In DNA, the CDR3 is TGTGCCAGCAGTGCTACCAGGGAATCTGGCTACACCTTC. Amino acid sequence: CASSATRESGYTF.

As for this clone: At one end the junction does not follow the germline gene, possibly because of a read error. The chain links TRBV9 to TRBJ1-1; D is ambiguous. Germline-derived CDR1 and CDR2 are SGDLS and YYNGEE. The CDR3 contains 14 residues. CDR3 in DNA: TGTGCCAGCAGGGTAGATTCGAGGAGTACTGAAGCTTTCTTT. It translates to CASRVDSRSTEAFF.

On this clone: Other nucleotide sequences in the sample specify the same CDR3. The V gene is TRBV6-1, the J gene TRBJ1-1; D unresolved. V lost 1 base, J lost 2 bases, and 11 bases lay in between. This CDR3 is 15 amino acids long. Germline values: CDR1 MNHNS, CDR2 SASEGT. The CDR3 protein is CASSEVARLNTEAFF. CDR3 sequence (DNA): TGTGCCAGCAGTGAAGTTGCTCGTCTCAACACTGAAGCTTTCTTT.

Concerning this clone itself: Other nucleotide sequences in the sample specify the same CDR3. The chain employs TRBV18 and TRBJ2-5, with D unclear. This CDR3 has 12 amino acids. Germline CDR1 and CDR2: KGHSH and LQKENI. V was cut by 0 bases and J by 5 bases, with 4 bases left in between. Written as DNA, the CDR3 is TGTGCCAGCTCACCACCCGGGGAGACCCAGTACTTC. Protein product: CASSPPGETQYF.

This chain joins TRBV2 and TRBJ1-2; D is undetermined. Germline V gene data show CDR1 as SNHLY and CDR2 as FYNNEI. Trimming pared 5 bases from V and 11 bases from J, leaving 12 bases between. The CDR3 covers 11 residues. The CDR3 DNA is TGTGCCAGCAGTTCCGGGAGTTTGTACACCTTC. Translated, it gives CASSSGSLYTF. Full variable domain (missing parts from reference TRBV2 and TRBJ1-2): EPEVTQTPSHQVTQMGQEVILRCVPISNHLYFYWYRQILGQKVEFLVSFYNNEISEKSEIFDDQFSVERPDGSNFTLKIRSTKLEDSAMYFCASSSGSLYTFGSGTRLTVV.

This chain joins TRBV30 and TRBJ2-1, with 9 positions matching TRBD2. The CDR3 covers 15 residues. Germline V gives CDR1 GTSNPN, CDR2 SVGIG (reference sequence). V lost 2 bases and J lost 3; bases outside the gene matches: 5. CDR3 DNA sequence: TGTGCCTGGAGTAGGCGGGGGGGCCTCTACAATGAGCAGTTCTTC. It codes for CAWSRRGGLYNEQFF. The full variable domain, rest sourced from reference TRBV30 and TRBJ2-1, is SQTIHQWPATLVQPVGSPLSLECTVEGTSNPNLYWYRQAAGRGLQLLFYSVGIGQISSEVPQNLSASRPQDRQFILSSKKLLLSDSGFYLCAWSRRGGLYNEQFFGPGTRLTVL.

V gene TRBV7-8 combines with J gene TRBJ2-7; tentative D call: TRBD2 (7 bases). The CDR3 consists of 15 residues. Trimming pared 6 bases from V and 3 bases from J, leaving 18 bases between. Germline V gene data show CDR1 as SGHVS and CDR2 as FQNEAQ. CDR3 loop: CASSVRGTSDYEQYF. The CDR3 nucleotides read TGTGCCAGCAGTGTGCGGGGGACATCCGACTACGAGCAGTACTTC.

The chain carries TRBV6-5 and TRBJ1-2, with 9 bases aligning to TRBD1. Germline lookup yields CDR1 MNHEY and CDR2 SVGAGI. The CDR3 has 13 amino acids. V lost 5 bases, J lost 8 bases, and 6 bases stayed unmatched. CDR3 DNA sequence: TGTGCCAGCAGTAGGGACAGGGTGGAGGGCTACACCTTC. Translated, it gives CASSRDRVEGYTF.

J is TRBJ2-3 and V is TRBV27, with 9 nucleotides matching TRBD1. Germline V CDR1 and CDR2: MNHEY, SMNVEV (reference sequence). Trimming removed 3 bases from V and 4 bases from J; junction bases left unmatched: 2. This CDR3 comprises 14 residues. CDR3 protein: CASSLDRGADTQYF. For the CDR3, the DNA is TGTGCCAGCAGTTTGGACAGGGGAGCAGATACGCAGTATTTT.

The chain links TRBV27 to TRBJ1-2, with TRBD1 matching over 11 bases. With V trimmed by 5 bases and J by 4 bases, 3 bases remained unmatched. CDR3 length: 14 amino acids. Germline V lookup: CDR1 MNHEY, CDR2 SMNVEV (reference sequence). CDR3 DNA: TGTGCCAGCAGTAGGGACAGGGGGGCCTATGGCTACACCTTC. Its translation: CASSRDRGAYGYTF.